This T cell receptor beta chain was profiled in a study of low-dose radiotherapy and immunotherapy resistance in tumors (dated by TCRdb to the early 2020s). Background on the whole study: In Cohort 1, 0.5 Gy per fraction was delivered every 2 weeks, and a total PTV dose of 6.5 Gy was prescribed. Nivolumab and ipilimumab were both given intravenously, with nivolumab at a 240 mg flat dose every two weeks and ipilimumab at 1 mg/kg every six weeks. Every two weeks, patients got intravenous cyclophosphamide at 200 mg/m2, given one day ahead of each radiation and immunotherapy administration. Starting on cycle 1 day 1, patients took 300 mg of aspirin by mouth once daily for four cycles. Randomization of trial participants into treatment groups was not performed. Eight patients were included in the translational analysis: three from the first dose cohort and the first five from the second dose cohort. In Cohort 2, 1 Gy per fraction was delivered every two weeks, for a total of 13 Gy over 26 weeks.

Remarks on this clonotype: Its antigen remains undetermined. No DNA is shown, since the ends of the CDR3 on it are uncertain; the CDR3 is the one TCRdb lists.

The CDR3 runs 14 residues from the cysteine to the phenylalanine. Based on the germline V gene, the CDR1 and CDR2 sequences are ENHRY and SYGVKD. Sequencing instrument: Illumina HiSeq 2500. First-strand cDNA was synthesized with Superscript III and a set of TRAV- and TRBV-specific primers, covering both TCRalpha and TCRbeta chains. TCRs were amplified with Phusion for approximately 20 PCR cycles using a constant-region primer together with the adapter attached to the V primers. The isolated mRNA was amplified using the MessageAmp II aRNA Amplification Kit, with in vitro transcription performed for less than 20 hours at 37 degrees C. The Dynabeads mRNA DIRECT Purification Kit was used to isolate the mRNA for TCR sequencing. Indexed Illumina adapters were added in a second Phusion PCR of 25 cycles, after which AMPure XP beads were used to purify the products. As for the authors' bioinformatics: Using custom Perl scripts, TCR sequences that encoded the same protein were pooled, out-of-frame sequences were dropped, and the abundance of each clonotype was calculated. TCR sequences supported by only a single read were excluded from analysis. The metrics used to describe the repertoires included Shannon entropy, Gini index, clonality, richness, and the frequency of TCRs shared between repertoires. The public reads were reanalyzed by TCRdb: fastp trimming at Q25, MiXCR alignment, in-frame beta chains only. CDR3 protein sequences are deduplicated, and each keeps its most common genes and DNA. For this entry, the V and J calls and clone size follow TCRdb and not the study's own pipeline. This sample is represented by 75,000 to 95,000 distinct CDR3 sequences; 18% of them were singletons. The ten largest clonotypes hold 5% to 6.5% of the sample.

Reading the label with the study, this specimen's time point is: before trial treatment. Donors were enrolled in RACIN, a single-arm phase I dose-escalation trial in which nivolumab, ipilimumab, aspirin, low-dose cyclophosphamide and low-dose radiotherapy were combined. Patients with advanced, TIL-negative solid tumors were considered eligible. In this chain, TRBV10-3 is recombined with TRBJ2-2; the D call of TRBD1 is as the table states it, not checked on the DNA. The source is a male donor with prostate cancer. The sample in question was PBMCs, obtained before treatment. The CDR3 region reads CAIRNRDHRGAVFF.